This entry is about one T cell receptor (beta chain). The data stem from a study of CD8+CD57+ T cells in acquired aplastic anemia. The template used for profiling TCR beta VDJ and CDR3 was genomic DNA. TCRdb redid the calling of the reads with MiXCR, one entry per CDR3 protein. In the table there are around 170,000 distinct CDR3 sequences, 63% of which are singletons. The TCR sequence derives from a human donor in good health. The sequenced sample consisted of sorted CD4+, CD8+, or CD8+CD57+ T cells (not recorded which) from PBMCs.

This CDR3 reads CASRAGTYGGELFF. The CDR3 bases are TGTGCCAGCAGGGCCGGGACATACGGCGGGGAGCTGTTTTTT. The chain is built from TRBV2 and TRBJ2-2; maybe TRBD1 (6 bases). Germline CDR1 is SNHLY and CDR2 is FYNNEI. This CDR3 has 14 amino acids. V shed 6 bases and J shed 7 bases, with 15 bases lying between them.